Described below is a single T cell receptor (beta chain) sequence and its context. Its antigen is as yet unknown. Profiling relied on immunoSEQ multiplex PCR, and the TCRdb table lists in-frame clones only, not all of them. The table includes approximately 94,000 clones, around 87% detected once. Germline V gene lookup returns CDR1 SGHTA and CDR2 FQGNSA. The CDR3 runs 15 residues. V lost 3 bases, J lost 2 bases, and 10 bases lay in between. This sample is drawn from a study of T cell responses to AZD1222 COVID-19 vaccine. Broader study findings: Repertoire collection took place solely once the T cell response had peaked. Spike-wide coverage was observed for vaccine-associated CD4 TCRs, with dominant responses at 160-218 and 743-854. Possibly, clonal diversity was underestimated; donors were largely white British and included more females.

Source: peripheral blood, taken on day 0 of MenACWY control vaccination. This clonotype was sampled from an adult in good health. The rearrangement links TRBV7-2 to TRBJ2-2; D is undetermined. CDR3 DNA: TGTGCCAGCAGCTTTTTTAACAGTAACACCGGGGAGCTGTTTTTT. This sequence encodes CASSFFNSNTGELFF. Combining the CDR3 with reference TRBV7-2 and TRBJ2-2 gives the whole variable domain GAGVSQSPSNKVTEKGKDVELRCDPISGHTALYWYRQSLGQGLEFLIYFQGNSAPDKSGLPSDRFSAERTGGSVSTLTIQRTQQEDSAVYLCASSFFNSNTGELFFGEGSRLTVL.